This TCR beta chain appears in the sequencing data of a study of blood T cells in healthy people across ages. Study outcomes and limitations: Estimated diversity across one million T cells was deemed an underestimate.

This clonotype turned up a few times. Antigen unknown. Germline CDR1 and CDR2: MNHEY and SVGEGT. The CDR3 extends over 14 amino acids. The authors ran a second PCR of roughly 6 to 12 cycles using a sample-barcoded 5' primer and a J-beta primer mix. Each of the cDNA molecules was tagged by a template-switch adaptor with 12 random nucleotides. Each sample provided no less than 2.5 million CDR3-containing paired-end reads. TCRdb used MiXCR to reprocess the 5' RACE reads, holding one entry per CDR3 protein. The table shows 850,000 to 950,000 distinct CDR3 sequences, with around 30% occurring only once. This rearrangement joins TRBV6-2 or TRBV6-3 to TRBJ2-5; TRBD2 aligns across 7 bases. Judging by the DNA end, TRBJ2-1 fits better; the J call may be wrong. The clonotype comes from a woman of 80 years or more in good health. The sample consisted of blood. CDR3 bases: TGTGCCAGCAGGGAGCGGGGTCCCCAAGAGACCCAGTTCTTC. The encoded protein is CASRERGPQETQFF.